The 3 T cell receptor beta chains in this list originate from one sample, sequenced in a study of T cell repertoires in cytomegalovirus infection. A single record per CDR3 protein comes from TCRdb applying MiXCR to the reads. This table holds around 280,000 distinct CDR3 sequences, about 8.8% found once. Sequencing was performed on PBMCs. All receptors come from a human donor in good health (CMV status not recorded). Some clones in this sample may be carry-over from other donors' samples.

This clonotype was observed many times. CDR3: CASTPNERPLKNYGYTF. CDR3 bases: TGTGCCAGCACCCCGAATGAACGACCGCTGAAAAACTATGGCTACACCTTC. The chain combines TRBV6-2 or TRBV6-3 with TRBJ1-2; D gene uncertain. From germline, CDR1 is MNHEY and CDR2 SVGEGT. Trimming pared 7 bases from V and 2 bases from J, leaving 23 bases between. CDR3 length: 17 amino acids.

The chain uses TRBV20-1 and TRBJ1-4; tentative D call: TRBD1 (5 bases). CDR3 length: 12 residues. Trimming cost V 4 bases and J 8 bases, with 11 bases left between them. Germline lookup yields CDR1 DFQATT and CDR2 SNEGSKA (reference sequence). In DNA, the CDR3 is TGCAGTGCTAACGGGGGGATCGAAAAACTGTTTTTT. This codes for CSANGGIEKLFF.

The sample holds a few counts of this clonotype. The V and J genes are TRBV5-6 and TRBJ2-7; 7 positions agree with TRBD1. The CDR3 contains 14 residues. CDR1 and CDR2 (germline): SGHDT, YYEEEE. V shed 0 bases and J 4 bases; nucleotides not matched to a gene: 4. CDR3 sequence: CASSLALTGYEQYV. DNA for the CDR3: TGTGCCAGCAGCTTGGCCCTGACAGGGTACGAGCAGTACGTC.